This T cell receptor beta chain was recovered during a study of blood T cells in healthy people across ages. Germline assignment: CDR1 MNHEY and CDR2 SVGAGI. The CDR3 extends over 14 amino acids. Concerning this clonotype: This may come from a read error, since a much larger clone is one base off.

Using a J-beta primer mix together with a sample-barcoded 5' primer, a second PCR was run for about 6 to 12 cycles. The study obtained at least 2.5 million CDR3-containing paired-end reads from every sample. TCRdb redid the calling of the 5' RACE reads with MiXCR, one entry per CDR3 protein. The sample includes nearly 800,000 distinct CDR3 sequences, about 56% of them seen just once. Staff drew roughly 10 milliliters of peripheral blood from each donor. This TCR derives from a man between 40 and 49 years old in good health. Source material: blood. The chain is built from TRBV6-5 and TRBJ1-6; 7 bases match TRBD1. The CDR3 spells CASNLGTDNSPPHF. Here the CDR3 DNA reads TGTGCCAGCAATTTGGGGACAGATAATTCACCCCCCCACTTT.